This is a list of T cell receptor beta chains from one sample in a study of blood T cell repertoires in COVID-19. Profiling relied on immunoSEQ multiplex PCR, and the TCRdb table lists in-frame clones only, not all of them. Found here are about 120,000 clones, around nine tenths of them singletons; the top ten hold 1.5% to 1.9%. Sequenced: peripheral blood. These TCRs come from a human donor in a cohort sampled during active COVID-19. Each CDR3 is given with its conserved first and last residue. The order of the fields is D gene, clone size, J gene, V gene, CDR3 protein, CDR3 DNA. D genes are given only for firm matches. Not every row has a clone size; where given, it reads once, few, many or a size class.

D: NA; size: NA; J: TRBJ2-2; V: TRBV19; CDR3: CASRTPTGGELFF; DNA: TGTGCCAGTAGAACTCCAACGGGCGGGGAGCTGTTTTTT
D: NA; size: once; J: TRBJ2-3; V: TRBV2; CDR3: CASMRQTGTDTQYF; DNA: TGTGCCAGCATGCGACAGACCGGCACAGATACGCAGTATTTT
D: NA; size: NA; J: TRBJ1-3; V: TRBV28; CDR3: CASSPGGVLSGNTIYF; DNA: TGTGCCAGCAGTCCCGGGGGGGTCCTCTCTGGAAACACCATATATTTT
D: NA; size: once; J: TRBJ1-5; V: TRBV10-3; CDR3: CAISEKAGQPQHF; DNA: TGTGCCATCAGTGAGAAGGCGGGTCAGCCCCAGCATTTT
D: NA; size: NA; J: TRBJ2-6; V: TRBV12-3/TRBV12-4; CDR3: CASTHSGANVLTF; DNA: TGTGCCAGCACACATAGCGGGGCCAACGTCCTGACTTTC
D: NA; size: NA; J: TRBJ2-1; V: TRBV9; CDR3: CASSVGLDLNEQFF; DNA: TGTGCCAGCAGCGTAGGGCTAGACCTCAATGAGCAGTTCTTC
D: NA; size: few; J: TRBJ1-1; V: TRBV21-1; CDR3: CASSIYGDRVKTEAFF; DNA: TGTGCCAGCAGCATTTATGGGGACAGGGTAAAAACTGAAGCTTTCTTT
D: NA; size: NA; J: TRBJ2-2; V: TRBV5-1; CDR3: CASSLDPGINTGELFF; DNA: TGCGCCAGCAGCTTGGATCCAGGAATAAACACCGGGGAGCTGTTTTTT
D: TRBD2; size: NA; J: TRBJ2-3; V: TRBV29-1; CDR3: CSVEELAGVVTQYF; DNA: TGCAGCGTTGAAGAGCTAGCGGGAGTAGTTACGCAGTATTTT
D: TRBD2; size: NA; J: TRBJ2-5; V: TRBV5-1; CDR3: CASTGTSRIQETQYF; DNA: TGCGCCAGCACAGGGACTAGCAGAATCCAAGAGACCCAGTACTTC
D: NA; size: once; J: TRBJ1-1; V: TRBV5-4; CDR3: CASSLRGEAFF; DNA: TGTGCCAGCAGTTTGCGGGGAGAAGCTTTCTTT
D: NA; size: NA; J: TRBJ1-1; V: TRBV7-8; CDR3: CASSLTGWRTEAFF; DNA: TGTGCCAGCAGCTTAACAGGTTGGCGCACTGAAGCTTTCTTT
D: TRBD2; size: NA; J: TRBJ2-7; V: TRBV7-2; CDR3: CASSLLAVSYEQYF; DNA: TGTGCCAGCAGCTTACTAGCGGTCTCCTACGAGCAGTACTTC
D: TRBD1; size: few; J: TRBJ2-7; V: TRBV5-4; CDR3: CASSSDRGGIYEQYF; DNA: TGTGCCAGCAGTTCTGACAGGGGGGGAATCTACGAGCAGTACTTC
D: NA; size: few; J: TRBJ2-7; V: TRBV5-5; CDR3: CASSPTTRSDSYEQYF; DNA: TGTGCCAGCAGCCCCACAACTAGATCGGACTCCTACGAGCAGTACTTC
D: TRBD1; size: NA; J: TRBJ2-7; V: TRBV7-9; CDR3: CASSLGPGGRYEQYF; DNA: TGTGCCAGCAGCTTGGGGCCAGGGGGTAGATACGAGCAGTACTTC
D: TRBD1; size: NA; J: TRBJ2-1; V: TRBV6-2/TRBV6-3; CDR3: CASSYQGAGNEQFF; DNA: TGTGCCAGCAGTTACCAGGGGGCGGGTAATGAGCAGTTCTTC
D: NA; size: NA; J: TRBJ2-5; V: TRBV5-1; CDR3: CASSKGPSGVVETQYF; DNA: TGCGCCAGCAGCAAAGGGCCCTCGGGGGTCGTAGAGACCCAGTACTTC
D: NA; size: NA; J: TRBJ1-6; V: TRBV19; CDR3: CASKTRGNSPLHF; DNA: TGTGCCAGTAAAACCAGGGGTAATTCACCCCTCCACTTT
D: NA; size: NA; J: TRBJ2-7; V: TRBV30; CDR3: CAWSSPRVSYEQYF; DNA: TGTGCCTGGAGTTCTCCGAGAGTCTCCTACGAGCAGTACTTC
D: NA; size: NA; J: TRBJ2-3; V: TRBV7-6; CDR3: CASSLDVQATDTQYF; DNA: TGTGCCAGCAGCTTAGACGTACAGGCCACAGATACGCAGTATTTT
D: NA; size: NA; J: TRBJ1-2; V: TRBV5-4; CDR3: CASSLAPGSGGSGYTF; DNA: TGTGCCAGCAGCTTAGCCCCGGGGTCCGGGGGGTCTGGCTACACCTTC
D: NA; size: NA; J: TRBJ2-1; V: TRBV19; CDR3: CASSRGSTGPYNEQFF; DNA: TGTGCCAGTAGTAGGGGGAGCACAGGGCCCTACAATGAGCAGTTCTTC
D: NA; size: NA; J: TRBJ2-7; V: TRBV10-1; CDR3: CASSGGALFDEQYF; DNA: TGCGCCAGCAGCGGCGGGGCCCTTTTCGACGAGCAGTACTTC
D: TRBD1; size: NA; J: TRBJ1-1; V: TRBV4-2; CDR3: CASRITGGNTEAFF; DNA: TGTGCCAGCCGAATAACAGGGGGGAACACTGAAGCTTTCTTT
D: NA; size: NA; J: TRBJ2-3; V: TRBV19; CDR3: CASSIDGGDGTQYF; DNA: TGTGCCAGTAGTATAGACGGGGGTGATGGTACGCAGTATTTT
D: TRBD2; size: NA; J: TRBJ2-1; V: TRBV18; CDR3: CASSPGLANEQFF; DNA: TGTGCCAGCTCACCCGGACTAGCGAATGAGCAGTTCTTC
D: NA; size: NA; J: TRBJ2-2; V: TRBV19; CDR3: CASSIIGGRTNTGELFF; DNA: TGTGCCAGTAGTATAATCGGGGGACGTACGAACACCGGGGAGCTGTTTTTT
D: TRBD1; size: few; J: TRBJ1-6; V: TRBV6-5; CDR3: CASREGQGFSPLHF; DNA: TGTGCCAGCAGAGAGGGACAGGGATTTTCACCCCTCCACTTT
D: NA; size: NA; J: TRBJ1-1; V: TRBV2; CDR3: CASSEFPGPTEAFF; DNA: TGTGCCAGCAGTGAATTTCCAGGGCCGACTGAAGCTTTCTTT
D: NA; size: NA; J: TRBJ2-4; V: TRBV7-9; CDR3: CASSPPTEAKNIQYF; DNA: TGTGCCAGCAGCCCCCCGACAGAAGCCAAAAACATTCAGTACTTC
D: TRBD1; size: once; J: TRBJ2-1; V: TRBV5-1; CDR3: CASSFPRQGAEQFF; DNA: TGCGCCAGCAGCTTCCCGCGGCAGGGGGCTGAGCAGTTCTTC
D: NA; size: NA; J: TRBJ1-6; V: TRBV12-3/TRBV12-4; CDR3: CASSIRQDSPLHF; DNA: TGTGCCAGCAGCATCCGTCAGGATTCACCCCTCCACTTT
D: NA; size: NA; J: TRBJ2-1; V: TRBV5-1; CDR3: CASSLRTADNEQFF; DNA: TGCGCCAGCAGCCTCCGGACAGCCGACAATGAGCAGTTCTTC
D: NA; size: NA; J: TRBJ1-1; V: TRBV4-1; CDR3: CASSQYVTLNTEAFF; DNA: TGCGCCAGCAGCCAATACGTCACTTTGAACACTGAAGCTTTCTTT